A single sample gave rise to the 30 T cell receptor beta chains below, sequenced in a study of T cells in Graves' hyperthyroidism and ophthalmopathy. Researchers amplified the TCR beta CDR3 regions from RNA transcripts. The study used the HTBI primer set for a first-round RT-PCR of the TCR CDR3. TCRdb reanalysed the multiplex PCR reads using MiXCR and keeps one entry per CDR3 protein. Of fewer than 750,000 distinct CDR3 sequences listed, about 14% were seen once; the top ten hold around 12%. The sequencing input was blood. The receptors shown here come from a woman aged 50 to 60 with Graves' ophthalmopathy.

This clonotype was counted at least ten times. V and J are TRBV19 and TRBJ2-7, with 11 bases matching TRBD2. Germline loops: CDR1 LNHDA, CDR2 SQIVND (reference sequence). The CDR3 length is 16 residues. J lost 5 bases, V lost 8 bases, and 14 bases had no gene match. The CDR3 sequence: CASAPLKLAGVHEQYF. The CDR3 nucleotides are TGTGCCAGTGCCCCCCTGAAACTAGCGGGAGTCCACGAGCAGTACTTC.

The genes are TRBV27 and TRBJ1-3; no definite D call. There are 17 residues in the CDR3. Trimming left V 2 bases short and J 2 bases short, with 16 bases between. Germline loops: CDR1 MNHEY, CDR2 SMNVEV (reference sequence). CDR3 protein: CASSLSGREGTGNTIYF. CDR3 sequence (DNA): TGTGCCAGCAGTTTAAGTGGTCGGGAAGGCACTGGAAACACCATATATTTT.

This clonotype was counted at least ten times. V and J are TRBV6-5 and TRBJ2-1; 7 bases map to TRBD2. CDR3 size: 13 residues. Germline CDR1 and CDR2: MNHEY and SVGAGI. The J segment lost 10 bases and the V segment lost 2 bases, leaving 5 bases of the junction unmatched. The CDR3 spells CASSYMAGEEQFF. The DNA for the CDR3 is TGTGCCAGCAGTTACATGGCGGGAGAAGAGCAGTTCTTC.

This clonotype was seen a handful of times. CDR3 sequence (DNA): TGTGCCAGCAGTGTCCGGACAGAGTACACCGGGGAGCTGTTTTTT. Its translation: CASSVRTEYTGELFF. This rearrangement joins TRBV7-9 to TRBJ2-2; D is possibly TRBD1 (6 bases). Per germline, CDR1 SEHNR and CDR2 FQNEAQ (reference sequence). The CDR3 spans 15 residues. Trimming removed 6 bases at V and 3 bases at J, with 14 bases between.

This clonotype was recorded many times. The CDR3 DNA follows: TGTGCCAGCAGCTTAGTGGGGAGGGGCTACACCTTC. Translation gives CASSLVGRGYTF. The chain uses TRBV7-9 and TRBJ1-2; the D is unclear. V gave up 1 base and J gave up 8 bases, with 8 bases separating them. Germline V gene sequence: CDR1 SEHNR, CDR2 FQNEAQ (reference sequence). This CDR3 contains 12 residues.

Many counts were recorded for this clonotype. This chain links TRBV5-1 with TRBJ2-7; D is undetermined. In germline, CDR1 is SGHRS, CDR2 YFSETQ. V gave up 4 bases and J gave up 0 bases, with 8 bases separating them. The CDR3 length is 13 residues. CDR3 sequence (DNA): TGCGCCAGCAGCACCACCGTCTCCTACGAGCAGTACTTC. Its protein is CASSTTVSYEQYF.

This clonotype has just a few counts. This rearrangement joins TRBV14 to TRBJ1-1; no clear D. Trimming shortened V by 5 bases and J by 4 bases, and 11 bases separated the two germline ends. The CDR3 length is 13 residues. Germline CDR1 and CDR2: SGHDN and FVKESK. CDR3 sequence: CASSSDQATEAFF. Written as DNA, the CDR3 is TGTGCCAGCAGCTCGGACCAAGCCACTGAAGCTTTCTTT.

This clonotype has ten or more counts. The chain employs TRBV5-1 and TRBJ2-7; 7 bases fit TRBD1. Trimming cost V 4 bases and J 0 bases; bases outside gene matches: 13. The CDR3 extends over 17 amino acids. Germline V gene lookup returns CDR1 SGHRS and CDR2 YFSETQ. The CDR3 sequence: CASSPVGSGGGSYEQYF. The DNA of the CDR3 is TGCGCCAGCAGCCCAGTGGGGTCAGGGGGTGGCTCCTACGAGCAGTACTTC.

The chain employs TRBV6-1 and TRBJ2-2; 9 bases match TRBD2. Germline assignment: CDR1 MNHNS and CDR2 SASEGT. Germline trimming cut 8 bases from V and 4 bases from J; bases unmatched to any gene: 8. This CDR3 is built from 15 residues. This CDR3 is CASGLAGAVTGELFF. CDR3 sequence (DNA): TGTGCCAGCGGCTTAGCGGGAGCGGTCACCGGGGAGCTGTTTTTT.

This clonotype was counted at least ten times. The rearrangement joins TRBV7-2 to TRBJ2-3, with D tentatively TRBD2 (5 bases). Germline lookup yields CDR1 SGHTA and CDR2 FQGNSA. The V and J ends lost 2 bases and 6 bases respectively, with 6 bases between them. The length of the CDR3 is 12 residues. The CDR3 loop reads CASSLQRDTQYF. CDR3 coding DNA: TGTGCCAGCAGCTTACAGCGGGATACGCAGTATTTT.

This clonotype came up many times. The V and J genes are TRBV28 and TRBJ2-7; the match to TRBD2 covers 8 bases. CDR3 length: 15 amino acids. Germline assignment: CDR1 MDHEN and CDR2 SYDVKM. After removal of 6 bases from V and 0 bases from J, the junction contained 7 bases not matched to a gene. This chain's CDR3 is CASSLLAESSYEQYF. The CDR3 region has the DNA TGTGCCAGCAGCCTACTAGCGGAGTCCTCCTACGAGCAGTACTTC. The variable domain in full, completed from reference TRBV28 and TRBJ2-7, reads DVKVTQSSRYLVKRTGEKVFLECVQDMDHENMFWYRQDPGLGLRLIYFSYDVKMKEKGDIPEGYSVSREKKERFSLILESASTNQTSMYLCASSLLAESSYEQYFGPGTRLTVT.

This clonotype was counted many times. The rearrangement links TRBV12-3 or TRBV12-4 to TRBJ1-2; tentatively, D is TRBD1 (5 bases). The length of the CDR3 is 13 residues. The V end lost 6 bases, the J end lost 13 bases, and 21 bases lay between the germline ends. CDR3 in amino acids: CASSWSGNLGGTF. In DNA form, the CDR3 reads TGTGCCAGCAGCTGGAGTGGAAACCTGGGGGGCACCTTC.

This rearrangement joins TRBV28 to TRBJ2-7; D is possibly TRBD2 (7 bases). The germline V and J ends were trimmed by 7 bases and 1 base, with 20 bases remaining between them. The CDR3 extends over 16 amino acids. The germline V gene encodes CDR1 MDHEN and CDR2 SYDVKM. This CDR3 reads CASTPKGEGLSYEQYF. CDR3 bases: TGTGCCAGCACCCCTAAGGGGGAGGGCCTTTCCTACGAGCAGTACTTC.

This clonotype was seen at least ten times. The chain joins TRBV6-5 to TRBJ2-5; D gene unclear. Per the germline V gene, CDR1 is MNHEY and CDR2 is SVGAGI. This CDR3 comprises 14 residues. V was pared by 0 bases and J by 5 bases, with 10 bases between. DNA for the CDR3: TGTGCCAGCAGTTACTCCGCAGTGCGGGAGACCCAGTACTTC. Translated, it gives CASSYSAVRETQYF.

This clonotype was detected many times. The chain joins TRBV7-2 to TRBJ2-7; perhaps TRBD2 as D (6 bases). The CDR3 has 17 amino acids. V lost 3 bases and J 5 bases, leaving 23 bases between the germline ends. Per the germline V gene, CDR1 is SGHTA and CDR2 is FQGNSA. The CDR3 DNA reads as TGTGCCAGCAGCTTTTTGTCCGTGGACGGGGAGGTCCACGAGCAGTACTTC. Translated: CASSFLSVDGEVHEQYF.

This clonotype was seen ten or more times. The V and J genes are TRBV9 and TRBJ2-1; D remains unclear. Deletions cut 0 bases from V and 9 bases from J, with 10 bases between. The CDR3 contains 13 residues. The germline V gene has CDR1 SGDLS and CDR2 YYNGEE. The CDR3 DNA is TGTGCCAGCAGCGTAGCTACGTTGGGTGAGCAGTTCTTC. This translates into CASSVATLGEQFF.

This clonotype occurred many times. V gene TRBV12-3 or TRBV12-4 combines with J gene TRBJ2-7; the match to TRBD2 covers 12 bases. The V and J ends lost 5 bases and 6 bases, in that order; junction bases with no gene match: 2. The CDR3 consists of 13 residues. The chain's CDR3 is CASSPLAGGEQYF. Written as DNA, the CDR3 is TGTGCCAGCAGTCCACTAGCGGGAGGCGAGCAGTACTTC.

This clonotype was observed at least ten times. This chain's CDR3 is CASTRDYQETQYF. For the CDR3, the DNA is TGTGCCAGCACGCGGGACTACCAAGAGACCCAGTACTTC. This chain connects TRBV7-2 to TRBJ2-5; possible D gene TRBD2, 6 bases. CDR1 and CDR2 (germline): SGHTA, FQGNSA. V was shortened by 7 bases and J by 0 bases, with 9 bases between the two germline ends. The CDR3 length is 13 residues.

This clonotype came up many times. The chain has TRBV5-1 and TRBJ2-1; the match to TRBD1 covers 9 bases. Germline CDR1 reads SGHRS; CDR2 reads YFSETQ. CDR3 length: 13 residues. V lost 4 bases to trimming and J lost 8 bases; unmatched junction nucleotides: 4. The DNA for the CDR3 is TGCGCCAGCAGCAGGGGGACAGGGTATGAGCAGTTCTTC. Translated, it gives CASSRGTGYEQFF.

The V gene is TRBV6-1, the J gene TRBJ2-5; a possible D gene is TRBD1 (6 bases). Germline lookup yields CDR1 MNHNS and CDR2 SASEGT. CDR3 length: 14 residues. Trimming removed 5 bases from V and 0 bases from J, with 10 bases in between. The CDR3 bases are TGTGCCAGCAGTTATCAGGGGTACCAAGAGACCCAGTACTTC. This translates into CASSYQGYQETQYF.

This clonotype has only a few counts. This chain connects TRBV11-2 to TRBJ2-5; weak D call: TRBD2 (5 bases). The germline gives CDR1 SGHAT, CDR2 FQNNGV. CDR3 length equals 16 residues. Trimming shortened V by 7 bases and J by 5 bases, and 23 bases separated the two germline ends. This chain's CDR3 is CASTQIVRTFEETQYF. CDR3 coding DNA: TGTGCCAGCACCCAAATTGTGAGGACTTTTGAGGAGACCCAGTACTTC.

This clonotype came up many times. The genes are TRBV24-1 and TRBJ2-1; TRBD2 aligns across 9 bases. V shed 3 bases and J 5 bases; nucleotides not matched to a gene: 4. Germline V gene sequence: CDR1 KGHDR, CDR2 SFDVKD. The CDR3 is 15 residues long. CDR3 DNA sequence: TGTGCCACCAGTGATCAGCGGGAGGATCACAATGAGCAGTTCTTC. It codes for CATSDQREDHNEQFF.

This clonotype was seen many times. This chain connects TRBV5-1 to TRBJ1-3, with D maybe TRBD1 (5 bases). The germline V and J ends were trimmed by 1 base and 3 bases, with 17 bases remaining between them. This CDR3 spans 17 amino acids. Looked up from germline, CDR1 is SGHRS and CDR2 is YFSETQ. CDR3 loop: CASSLLGREVNGNTIYF. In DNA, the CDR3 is TGCGCCAGCAGCTTGTTGGGCAGGGAAGTGAATGGAAACACCATATATTTT.

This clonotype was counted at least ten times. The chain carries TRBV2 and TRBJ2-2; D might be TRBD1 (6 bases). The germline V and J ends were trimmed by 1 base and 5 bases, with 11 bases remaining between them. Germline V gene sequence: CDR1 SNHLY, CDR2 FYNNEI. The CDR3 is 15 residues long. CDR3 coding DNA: TGTGCCAGCAGTGAAGTGGGGGCATTTACCGGGGAGCTGTTTTTT. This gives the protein CASSEVGAFTGELFF.

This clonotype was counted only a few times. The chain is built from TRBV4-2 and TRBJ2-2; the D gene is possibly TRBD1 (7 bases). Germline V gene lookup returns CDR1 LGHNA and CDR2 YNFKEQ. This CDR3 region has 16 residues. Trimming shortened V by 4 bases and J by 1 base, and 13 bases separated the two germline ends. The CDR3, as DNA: TGTGCCAGCAGCCGGAGACAGGGACTGAACACCGGGGAGCTGTTTTTT. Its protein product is CASSRRQGLNTGELFF.

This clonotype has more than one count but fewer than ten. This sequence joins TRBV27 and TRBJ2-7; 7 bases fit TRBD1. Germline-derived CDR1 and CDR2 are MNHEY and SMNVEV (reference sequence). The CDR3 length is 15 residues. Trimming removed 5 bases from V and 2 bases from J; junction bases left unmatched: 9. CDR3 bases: TGTGCCAGCAGTCCTCGGGACAGCCCGACCTACGAGCAGTACTTC. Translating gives CASSPRDSPTYEQYF.

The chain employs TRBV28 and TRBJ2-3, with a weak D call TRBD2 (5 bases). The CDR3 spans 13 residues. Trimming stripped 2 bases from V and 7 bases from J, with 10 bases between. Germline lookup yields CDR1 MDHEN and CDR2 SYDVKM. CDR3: CASSLGSAYTQYF. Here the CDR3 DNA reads TGTGCCAGCAGTTTAGGGAGCGCGTATACGCAGTATTTT. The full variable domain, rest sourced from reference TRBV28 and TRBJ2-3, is DVKVTQSSRYLVKRTGEKVFLECVQDMDHENMFWYRQDPGLGLRLIYFSYDVKMKEKGDIPEGYSVSREKKERFSLILESASTNQTSMYLCASSLGSAYTQYFGPGTRLTVL.

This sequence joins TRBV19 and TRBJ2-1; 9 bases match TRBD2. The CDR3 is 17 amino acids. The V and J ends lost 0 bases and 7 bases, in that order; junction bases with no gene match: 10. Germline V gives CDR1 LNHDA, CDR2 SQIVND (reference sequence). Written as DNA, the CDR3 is TGTGCCAGTAGTATAGATGGGGCGGGAGGGCCGAAAAATGAGCAGTTCTTC. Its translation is CASSIDGAGGPKNEQFF.

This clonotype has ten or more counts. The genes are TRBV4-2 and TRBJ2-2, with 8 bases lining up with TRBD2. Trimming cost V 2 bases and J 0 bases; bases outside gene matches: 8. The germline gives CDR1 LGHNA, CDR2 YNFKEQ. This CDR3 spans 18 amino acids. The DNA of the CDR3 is TGTGCCAGCAGCCAACCCGGCCAACTAGCGGCGAACACCGGGGAGCTGTTTTTT. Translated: CASSQPGQLAANTGELFF.

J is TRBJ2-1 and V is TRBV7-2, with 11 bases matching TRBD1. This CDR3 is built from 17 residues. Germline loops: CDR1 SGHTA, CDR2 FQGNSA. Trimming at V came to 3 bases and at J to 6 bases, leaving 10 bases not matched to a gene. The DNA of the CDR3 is TGTGCCAGCAGCTTGATTATCTCCGGGACAGGGGGCAATGAGCAGTTCTTC. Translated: CASSLIISGTGGNEQFF. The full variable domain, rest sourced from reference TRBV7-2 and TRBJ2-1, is GAGVSQSPSNKVTEKGKDVELRCDPISGHTALYWYRQSLGQGLEFLIYFQGNSAPDKSGLPSDRFSAERTGGSVSTLTIQRTQQEDSAVYLCASSLIISGTGGNEQFFGPGTRLTVL.